The next 9 T cell receptor beta chains were all read from a single sample in a study of response to subunit inactivated influenza vaccine. TCRdb reanalysed the RT-PCR reads using MiXCR and keeps one entry per CDR3 protein. In the table there are a few hundred thousand distinct CDR3 sequences, 10% to 12% of which are singletons. This same sample was also taken into another study, of T cells expressing NK-cell markers. From that report: 5'RACE template switching built TCR beta cDNA with unique molecular identifiers.

Sequencing used PBMCs from blood, obtained on the day of vaccination. The receptor set was obtained from a man in his forties or fifties who received an inactivated influenza vaccine.

This clonotype appeared many times. This chain links TRBV5-1 with TRBJ1-1; tentatively, D is TRBD1 (6 bases). This CDR3 is built from 15 residues. Trimming removed 3 bases from V and 1 base from J, with 13 bases in between. CDR1 SGHRS and CDR2 YFSETQ come from the germline V gene. CDR3 sequence: CASSSSGTTNTEAFF. The CDR3 DNA follows: TGCGCCAGCAGCTCTTCCGGGACAACGAACACTGAAGCTTTCTTT.

The rearrangement joins TRBV7-3 to TRBJ2-2; 7 bases agree with TRBD2. V dropped 8 bases and J dropped 2; count of bases not matched to a gene: 5. There are 14 residues in the CDR3. Germline loops: CDR1 SGHTA, CDR2 FQGTGA. CDR3 amino acids: CASGLAENTGELFF. The DNA for the CDR3 is TGTGCCAGCGGGCTAGCGGAAAACACCGGGGAGCTGTTTTTT.

This clonotype was seen many times. The rearrangement links TRBV28 to TRBJ2-2; TRBD1 is a possible D gene (6 bases). There are 16 residues in the CDR3. Germline V gives CDR1 MDHEN, CDR2 SYDVKM. Trimming took off 3 bases at V and 4 bases at J, with 15 bases between the two ends. DNA for the CDR3: TGTGCCAGCAGTTTGTCATTGGGGGCAGGCACCGGGGAGCTGTTTTTT. Its translation: CASSLSLGAGTGELFF.

The table lists this clonotype with a few counts. The V and J genes are TRBV2 and TRBJ1-5; the match to TRBD1 covers 7 bases. This CDR3 is built from 16 residues. Trimming cost V 6 bases and J 3 bases; bases outside gene matches: 11. Germline CDR1 and CDR2: SNHLY and FYNNEI. This CDR3 reads CASRDRQGAFNQPQHF. The CDR3 DNA sequence: TGTGCCAGCAGGGATAGACAGGGAGCTTTCAATCAGCCCCAGCATTTT.

This clonotype appeared a few times. The V gene is TRBV10-3, the J gene TRBJ2-7, with 9 nucleotides matching TRBD2. The CDR3 contains 15 residues. Germline V gene sequence: CDR1 ENHRY, CDR2 SYGVKD. J gave up 5 bases and V 5 bases, and 10 bases lay outside the gene matches. The CDR3 region is CAISSSGLAVDEQYF. CDR3 bases: TGTGCCATCAGTAGTTCGGGACTAGCTGTGGACGAGCAGTACTTC.

The chain uses TRBV18 and TRBJ2-7, with 10 bases lining up with TRBD1. In germline, CDR1 is KGHSH, CDR2 LQKENI. Losses at the gene ends were 0 bases for V and 3 bases for J; bases not matched to a gene: 5. The CDR3 sequence is 16 residues long. In DNA, the CDR3 is TGTGCCAGCTCACCACCGCGTGGACAGGGGGTCTACGAGCAGTACTTC. Translated, it gives CASSPPRGQGVYEQYF.

The chain couples TRBV29-1 to TRBJ1-5; D is possibly TRBD1 (6 bases). The V end lost 7 bases, the J end lost 2 bases, and 15 bases lay between the germline ends. There are 14 residues in the CDR3. Germline CDR1 reads SQVTM; CDR2 reads ANQGSEA. The CDR3 spells CSARTGMGNQPQHF. The DNA of the CDR3 is TGCAGCGCTCGCACAGGGATGGGCAATCAGCCCCAGCATTTT. Combining the CDR3 with reference TRBV29-1 and TRBJ1-5 gives the whole variable domain SAVISQKPSRDICQRGTSLTIQCQVDSQVTMMFWYRQQPGQSLTLIATANQGSEATYESGFVIDKFPISRPNLTFSTLTVSNMSPEDSSIYLCSARTGMGNQPQHFGDGTRLSIL.

This clonotype has a handful of counts. The gene calls are TRBV24-1 and TRBJ2-6, with 9 bases matching TRBD1. The CDR3 sequence is 17 residues long. V shed 3 bases and J 2 bases; nucleotides not matched to a gene: 4. CDR1 KGHDR and CDR2 SFDVKD come from the germline V gene. Written as DNA, the CDR3 is TGTGCCACCAGTGATGGGACAGGGTACCCTGGGGCCAACGTCCTGACTTTC. Translation gives CATSDGTGYPGANVLTF.

The chain uses TRBV6-1 and TRBJ2-5, with D possibly TRBD1 on 6 matching bases. This CDR3 contains 14 residues. Germline loops: CDR1 MNHNS, CDR2 SASEGT. V gave up 5 bases and J gave up 2 bases, with 12 bases separating them. The CDR3 DNA is TGTGCCAGCAGTAAAAACCAGGGGCAAGAGACCCAGTACTTC. It encodes CASSKNQGQETQYF.